The 21 T cell receptor beta chains below come from one sample, sequenced in a study of blood T cell repertoires in COVID-19 (TCRdb year 2020). Library construction relied on the immunoSEQ multiplex PCR assay. TCRdb's version of the immuneACCESS table is confined to in-frame rearrangements and falls short of the full clone set. An unresolved V gene accounts for under half of the shortfall where checked; the remainder is of unknown origin. The sample table records 120,000 to 150,000 clones; approximately 85% of these occur just once. The ten largest clones add up to 8% of the sample. The sample taken for sequencing was peripheral blood. The receptor source for this set is a woman between 55 and 75 years old with COVID-19, enrolled during active disease.

V usage is TRBV2 and J usage is TRBJ2-5; no reliable D call. Trimming cost V 3 bases and J 5 bases, with 10 bases left between them. The germline V gene encodes CDR1 SNHLY and CDR2 FYNNEI. The CDR3 loop spans 13 amino acids. The CDR3 DNA reads as TGTGCCAGCAGTGATAATACAAAGGAGACCCAGTACTTC. Translating gives CASSDNTKETQYF.

The chain combines TRBV11-3 with TRBJ1-2, with D possibly TRBD1 on 5 matching bases. The CDR3 runs to 13 residues. Germline assignment: CDR1 SGHNT and CDR2 YENEEA. Trimming removed 5 bases from V and 4 bases from J, with 11 bases in between. CDR3 sequence (DNA): TGTGCCAGCAGCGACCCCGGGGGCTATGGCTACACCTTC. Protein sequence: CASSDPGGYGYTF. The full variable domain, rest sourced from reference TRBV11-3 and TRBJ1-2, is EAGVVQSPRYKIIEKKQPVAFWCNPISGHNTLYWYLQNLGQGPELLIRYENEEAVDDSQLPKDRFSAERLKGVDSTLKIQPAELGDSAVYLCASSDPGGYGYTFGSGTRLTVV.

V gene TRBV2 combines with J gene TRBJ2-1, with D maybe TRBD2 (7 bases). Germline CDR1 SNHLY, CDR2 FYNNEI. Trimming took off 2 bases at V and 12 bases at J, with 11 bases between the two ends. The CDR3 sequence is 12 residues long. The DNA for the CDR3 is TGTGCCAGCAGTGAAAGGGGGGGGAGGCAGTTCTTC. Translation: CASSERGGRQFF.

This CDR3 reads CASRGGTSGKETQYF. DNA for the CDR3: TGTGCCAGCAGGGGAGGGACTAGCGGGAAAGAGACCCAGTACTTC. The gene calls are TRBV5-8 and TRBJ2-5; 13 bases align to TRBD2. This CDR3 spans 15 amino acids. Per germline, CDR1 SGHTS and CDR2 YDEGEE. V lost 5 bases, J lost 3 bases, and 4 bases stayed unmatched.

The chain combines TRBV6-5 with TRBJ1-5; 8 bases map to TRBD1. Germline CDR1 and CDR2: MNHEY and SVGAGI. The CDR3 is made up of 15 amino acids. V was clipped by 6 bases and J by 5 bases; unmatched bases: 9. CDR3 residues: CASRRDRKQDQPQHF. The CDR3 DNA is TGTGCCAGCAGGCGGGACAGGAAACAGGATCAGCCCCAGCATTTT.

The chain links TRBV4-3 to TRBJ1-2, with D possibly TRBD1 on 6 matching bases. In germline, CDR1 is LGHNA, CDR2 YSLEER. Deletions cut 0 bases from V and 4 bases from J, with 15 bases between. The CDR3 is made up of 16 amino acids. CDR3 in amino acids: CASSQDGDTPGYGYTF. CDR3 DNA sequence: TGCGCCAGCAGCCAAGATGGGGACACTCCTGGCTATGGCTACACCTTC.

In this sample, this clone turned up a few times. The CDR3 coding sequence is TGTGCCACCGAGGGGGGACAGGGAGGTCGTTCACCCCTCCACTTT. This translates into CATEGGQGGRSPLHF. V and J are TRBV10-3 and TRBJ1-6; 9 nucleotides agree with TRBD1. The V and J ends lost 10 bases and 9 bases, in that order; junction bases with no gene match: 13. Germline CDR1 and CDR2: ENHRY and SYGVKD. There are 15 residues in the CDR3.

The chain combines TRBV27 with TRBJ2-7, with 7 bases aligning to TRBD1. The V segment lost 5 bases and the J segment 3 bases; nucleotides outside the gene matches: 4. The CDR3 length is 13 residues. From germline, CDR1 is MNHEY and CDR2 SMNVEV (reference sequence). Written as DNA, the CDR3 is TGTGCCAGCAGTCCCGGGACAGACTACGAGCAGTACTTC. Translated: CASSPGTDYEQYF.

The chain joins TRBV6-1 to TRBJ2-1, with 7 bases aligning to TRBD1. Germline V gene lookup returns CDR1 MNHNS and CDR2 SASEGT. The CDR3 runs to 17 residues. V shed 2 bases and J 0 bases; nucleotides not matched to a gene: 7. In DNA, the CDR3 is TGTGCCAGCAGTGAATTAGAGGGGGCCCGCTCCTACAATGAGCAGTTCTTC. This encodes CASSELEGARSYNEQFF.

The rearrangement joins TRBV19 to TRBJ2-3, with a tentative D call TRBD2 (5 bases). The V gene's germline CDR1 is LNHDA and CDR2 SQIVND (reference sequence). V gave up 4 bases and J gave up 1 base, with 12 bases separating them. The CDR3 length is 15 residues. The CDR3 is CASSTQAGGTDTQYF. The CDR3 nucleotides read TGTGCCAGTAGTACCCAGGCGGGCGGCACAGATACGCAGTATTTT. Based on the CDR3 plus reference TRBV19 and TRBJ2-3, the full variable domain is DGGITQSPKYLFRKEGQNVTLSCEQNLNHDAMYWYRQDPGQGLRLIYYSQIVNDFQKGDIAEGYSVSREKKESFPLTVTSAQKNPTAFYLCASSTQAGGTDTQYFGPGTRLTVL.

The sample holds a few counts of this clone. The chain is built from TRBV30 and TRBJ2-2; D uncertain. Germline V CDR1 and CDR2: GTSNPN, SVGIG (reference sequence). There are 12 residues in the CDR3. V was shortened by 3 bases and J by 7 bases, with 9 bases between the two germline ends. This CDR3 reads CAWRGSNGELFF. The CDR3 DNA reads as TGTGCCTGGAGGGGCTCTAACGGGGAGCTGTTTTTT. Together with reference TRBV30 and TRBJ2-2, the CDR3 gives the full variable domain: SQTIHQWPATLVQPVGSPLSLECTVEGTSNPNLYWYRQAAGRGLQLLFYSVGIGQISSEVPQNLSASRPQDRQFILSSKKLLLSDSGFYLCAWRGSNGELFFGEGSRLTVL.

The V and J genes are TRBV5-1 and TRBJ2-1; 8 bases map to TRBD2. J gave up 1 base and V 2 bases, and 2 bases lay outside the gene matches. Germline loops: CDR1 SGHRS, CDR2 YFSETQ. The CDR3 is 15 residues long. The CDR3 nucleotides are TGCGCCAGCAGCTTCGGCGGGGGGTCCTACAATGAGCAGTTCTTC. Its protein product is CASSFGGGSYNEQFF.

The V call is TRBV12-5, the J call TRBJ2-7; D might be TRBD2 (7 bases). Germline V gene data show CDR1 as LGHNT and CDR2 as FRNRAP. The V gene lost 6 bases and the J gene lost 6 bases, with 21 bases spanning the gap. The CDR3 is 15 amino acids. CDR3 coding DNA: TGTGCTAGTGGGCCAGGCGGGGGACACCCCCTCGAGCAGTACTTC. Protein sequence: CASGPGGGHPLEQYF.

This clone was counted a few times. V is TRBV3-1 (or the pseudogene TRBV3-2) and J is TRBJ2-7, with D uncertain. Between the trimmed V and J ends, which lost 2 bases and 2 bases, there was a span of 13 bases. Germline CDR1 and CDR2: LGHDT and YNNKEL (reference sequence). The CDR3 has 15 residues. CDR3 loop: CASSQSGPGPYEQYF. DNA for the CDR3: TGTGCCAGCAGCCAATCGGGTCCGGGTCCCTACGAGCAGTACTTC.

The J gene is TRBJ2-7, the V gene TRBV6-5, with 7 bases lining up with TRBD2. The CDR3 consists of 14 residues. Losses at the gene ends were 2 bases for V and 4 bases for J; bases not matched to a gene: 5. Germline CDR1 is MNHEY and CDR2 is SVGAGI. The CDR3 loop reads CASSYGRGPYEQYF. CDR3 coding DNA: TGTGCCAGCAGTTACGGGAGGGGCCCATACGAGCAGTACTTC.

The chain combines TRBV5-1 with TRBJ2-7; 10 bases agree with TRBD1. With V trimmed by 3 bases and J by 3 bases, 9 bases remained unmatched. In germline, CDR1 is SGHRS, CDR2 YFSETQ. The CDR3 is made up of 16 amino acids. The CDR3 DNA is TGCGCCAGCAGCTACCAGACAGGGGGCTGGGACTACGAGCAGTACTTC. Amino acid sequence: CASSYQTGGWDYEQYF.

The genes are TRBV29-1 and TRBJ1-1, with 7 bases fitting TRBD1. There are 16 residues in the CDR3. CDR1 is SQVTM and CDR2 is ANQGSEA in the germline V gene. Trimming took 4 bases from V and 0 from J; bases not matched to a gene: 11. DNA of the CDR3: TGCAGCGTTGTCGGTGCTAGGGGGCCAATGAACACTGAAGCTTTCTTT. Its protein product is CSVVGARGPMNTEAFF.

On this clone: Within the sample, other DNA sequences also encode this same CDR3. This chain uses TRBV19 with TRBJ1-3; D is unresolved. The V end was cut by 6 bases, the J end by 9 bases, with 18 bases between. CDR1 LNHDA and CDR2 SQIVND come from the germline V gene (reference sequence). This CDR3 is built from 14 residues. CDR3 in DNA: TGTGCCAGTAGCCCTACCGGGAGACGGGTCACCATATATTTT. This sequence encodes CASSPTGRRVTIYF.

This clone appeared once. The chain couples TRBV5-8 to TRBJ2-5; possible D gene TRBD2, 6 bases. Per germline, CDR1 SGHTS and CDR2 YDEGEE. CDR3 length equals 16 residues. Trimming removed 0 bases from V and 9 bases from J, with 21 bases in between. The CDR3 loop is CASSLAQRATPGAQYF. The CDR3 nucleotides read TGTGCCAGCAGCTTGGCCCAGCGGGCCACCCCCGGGGCCCAGTACTTC.

The chain uses TRBV29-1 and TRBJ1-2, with D possibly matching TRBD1 (5 bases). Germline loops: CDR1 SQVTM, CDR2 ANQGSEA. This CDR3 has 15 residues. V was trimmed by 0 bases and J by 2 bases, leaving 13 bases between them. The CDR3 loop is CSVEDRWAGNYGYTF. The CDR3 region has the DNA TGCAGCGTTGAAGATCGGTGGGCAGGGAACTATGGCTACACCTTC.

This rearrangement joins TRBV3-1 (or the pseudogene TRBV3-2) to TRBJ2-4, with TRBD1 matching 7 bases. The CDR3 totals 14 residues. Germline V gene data show CDR1 as LGHDT and CDR2 as YNNKEL (reference sequence). The V segment lost 3 bases and the J segment 5 bases; nucleotides outside the gene matches: 4. The CDR3 DNA follows: TGTGCCAGCAGCCATGTGAGGGGGCAAAACATTCAGTACTTC. It is translated as CASSHVRGQNIQYF.